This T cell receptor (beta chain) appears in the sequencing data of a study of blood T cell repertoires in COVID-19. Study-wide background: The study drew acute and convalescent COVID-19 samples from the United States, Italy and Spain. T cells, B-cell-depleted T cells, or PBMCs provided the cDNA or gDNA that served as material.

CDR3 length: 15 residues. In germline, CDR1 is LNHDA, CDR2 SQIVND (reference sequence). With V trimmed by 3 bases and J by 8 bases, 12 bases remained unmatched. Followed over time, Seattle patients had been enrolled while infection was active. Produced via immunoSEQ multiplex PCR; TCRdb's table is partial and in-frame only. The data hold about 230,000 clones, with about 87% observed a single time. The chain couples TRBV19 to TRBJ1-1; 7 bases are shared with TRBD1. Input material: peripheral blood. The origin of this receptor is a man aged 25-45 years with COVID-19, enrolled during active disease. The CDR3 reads CASSMLFRDSREAFF. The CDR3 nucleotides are TGTGCCAGTAGTATGTTATTCAGGGACAGCAGAGAAGCTTTCTTT. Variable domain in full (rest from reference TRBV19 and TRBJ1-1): DGGITQSPKYLFRKEGQNVTLSCEQNLNHDAMYWYRQDPGQGLRLIYYSQIVNDFQKGDIAEGYSVSREKKESFPLTVTSAQKNPTAFYLCASSMLFRDSREAFFGQGTRLTVV.